The rows below give T cell receptor beta chains drawn from one sample of a study of blood T cell repertoires in COVID-19. The method was immunoSEQ multiplex PCR; TCRdb's version includes in-frame clones alone and lacks a portion of them. This table has just over 150,000 clones, less than 90% appearing once. Sequenced material: peripheral blood. These receptors originate from a woman aged 70-85 years with acute or convalescent COVID-19. The CDR3 runs from the conserved cysteine through the conserved F or W. The D gene is left open where the match is weak. Clone sizes are given selectively: once, few, many, or a class where the clone is expanded.

V,size,length,J,D,CDR3,DNA
TRBV5-8,NA,15,TRBJ2-7,NA,CASSPRLRLSYEQYF,TGTGCCAGCAGCCCGAGGTTACGGCTCAGCTACGAGCAGTACTTC
TRBV7-2,NA,13,TRBJ2-3,NA,CASSPSLGDTQYF,TGTGCCAGCAGCCCAAGCCTTGGAGATACGCAGTATTTT
TRBV12-5,NA,16,TRBJ2-7,TRBD2,CASGLVGLGSSYEQYF,TGTGCTAGTGGTTTGGTCGGACTAGGGTCCTCCTACGAGCAGTACTTC
TRBV7-9,NA,14,TRBJ1-2,NA,CASSLVFSNYGYTF,TGTGCCAGCAGCTTAGTTTTCAGTAACTATGGCTACACCTTC
TRBV9,once,17,TRBJ1-3,NA,CASSVGNFRGSGNTIYF,TGTGCCAGCAGCGTAGGAAATTTTCGGGGTTCGGGAAACACCATATATTTT
TRBV5-1,NA,14,TRBJ2-2,NA,CASSLAGDTGELFF,TGCGCCAGCAGCTTGGCCGGAGACACCGGGGAGCTGTTTTTT
TRBV7-2,NA,14,TRBJ2-3,TRBD1,CASSLGRGQDTQYF,TGTGCCAGCAGCTTAGGCAGGGGGCAAGATACGCAGTATTTT
TRBV11-2,NA,15,TRBJ2-3,TRBD2,CASSLDISGGPPQYF,TGTGCCAGCAGCTTAGATATTAGCGGGGGACCCCCCCAGTATTTT
TRBV2,NA,16,TRBJ1-4,TRBD1,CASSAETGKPNEKLFF,TGTGCCAGCAGCGCGGAGACAGGGAAGCCTAATGAAAAACTGTTTTTT
TRBV12-3/TRBV12-4,NA,13,TRBJ1-2,TRBD1,CASSWGQGFGYTF,TGTGCCAGCAGCTGGGGACAGGGGTTTGGCTACACCTTC
TRBV19,NA,15,TRBJ1-4,NA,CASKGLRATNEKLFF,TGTGCCAGTAAGGGACTGCGGGCAACTAATGAAAAACTGTTTTTT
TRBV6-5,few,15,TRBJ1-2,TRBD1,CASSYSTGAGYGYTF,TGTGCCAGCAGTTACTCGACAGGGGCGGGCTATGGCTACACCTTC
TRBV6-1,NA,15,TRBJ1-4,NA,CASSDRPGLGEKLFF,TGTGCCAGCAGTGATAGGCCAGGACTAGGAGAAAAACTGTTTTTT
TRBV4-3,NA,15,TRBJ1-1,NA,CASSQDAYMNTEAFF,TGCGCCAGCAGCCAAGATGCCTATATGAACACTGAAGCTTTCTTT
TRBV30,NA,15,TRBJ1-6,NA,CAWTPGVCNNSPLHF,TGTGCCTGGACTCCGGGAGTGTGCAATAATTCACCCCTCCACTTT
TRBV6-5,once,13,TRBJ2-5,NA,CASRSTGPETQYF,TGTGCCAGCAGATCAACAGGGCCAGAGACCCAGTACTTC
TRBV5-1,NA,15,TRBJ1-1,TRBD1,CASRYSGTANTEAFF,TGCGCCAGCAGATACTCCGGGACAGCGAACACTGAAGCTTTCTTT
TRBV2,once,18,TRBJ2-5,TRBD2,CASSEFKVVTSEQETQYF,TGTGCCAGCAGTGAATTTAAGGTGGTGACTAGCGAGCAAGAGACCCAGTACTTC
TRBV6-6,once,11,TRBJ1-1,NA,CASTATGEAFF,TGTGCCAGCACCGCCACGGGTGAAGCTTTCTTT
TRBV12-5,few,15,TRBJ1-4,TRBD1,CASGGGTGPNEKLFF,TGTGCTAGTGGTGGTGGGACAGGACCTAATGAAAAACTGTTTTTT
TRBV7-2,few,15,TRBJ2-1,TRBD2,CASSPGGGSYNEQFF,TGTGCCAGCAGCCCGGGGGGGGGATCCTACAATGAGCAGTTCTTC
TRBV7-2,NA,16,TRBJ1-5,TRBD1,CASSLAPGQGNQPQHF,TGTGCCAGCAGCTTAGCGCCGGGACAGGGAAATCAGCCCCAGCATTTT
TRBV28,NA,15,TRBJ1-6,TRBD1,CASSSKQGESSPLHF,TGTGCCAGCAGTTCTAAACAGGGGGAGAGCTCCCCCCTCCACTTT
TRBV7-9,NA,13,TRBJ1-2,TRBD1,CANEPQGNYGYTF,TGTGCCAACGAACCACAGGGGAACTATGGCTACACCTTC
TRBV3-1/TRBV3-2,NA,17,TRBJ2-5,TRBD2,CASSHATSGASQETQYF,TGTGCCAGCAGCCACGCTACTAGCGGGGCGAGCCAAGAGACCCAGTACTTC
TRBV15,NA,17,TRBJ1-2,TRBD1,CATSSPDRDPTNYGYTF,TGTGCCACCAGCAGCCCAGACAGGGACCCTACTAACTATGGCTACACCTTC
TRBV2,NA,14,TRBJ1-6,NA,CASSGQALNSPLHF,TGTGCCAGCAGTGGACAGGCGCTTAATTCACCCCTCCACTTT
TRBV11-2,NA,17,TRBJ2-3,NA,CASSARGAGSSTDTQYF,TGTGCCAGCAGCGCACGGGGGGCAGGGTCTAGCACAGATACGCAGTATTTT
TRBV15,NA,17,TRBJ2-1,NA,CATSRDKGGVTGNEQFF,TGTGCCACCAGCAGAGATAAAGGCGGGGTAACGGGGAATGAGCAGTTCTTC
TRBV7-9,once,15,TRBJ2-2,NA,CASSLAAGISGELFF,TGTGCCAGCAGCTTAGCGGCAGGGATTTCCGGGGAGCTGTTTTTT
TRBV19,NA,14,TRBJ2-7,TRBD1,CASSTGTGFYEQYF,TGTGCCAGTAGTACCGGGACAGGGTTTTACGAGCAGTACTTC
TRBV19,NA,14,TRBJ1-2,NA,CASSIGGGVRGYTF,TGTGCCAGTAGTATTGGTGGCGGGGTACGTGGCTACACCTTC
TRBV5-1,NA,16,TRBJ2-2,TRBD2,CASSLASGGNTGELFF,TGCGCCAGCAGCTTGGCTAGCGGGGGAAACACCGGGGAGCTGTTTTTT
TRBV12-3/TRBV12-4,NA,12,TRBJ2-7,TRBD1,CASSLVGDRANF,TGTGCCAGCAGTTTAGTAGGGGACAGGGCGAACTTC
TRBV2,NA,15,TRBJ1-5,TRBD1,CASRQGMASNQPQHF,TGTGCCAGCAGACAGGGGATGGCGAGCAATCAGCCCCAGCATTTT
TRBV24-1,NA,19,TRBJ2-5,TRBD1,CATSDSGRGQIWGQETQYF,TGTGCCACCAGTGATTCCGGCAGGGGGCAGATTTGGGGCCAAGAGACCCAGTACTTC
TRBV9,NA,15,TRBJ2-2,NA,CASSVVGGGTGELFF,TGTGCCAGCAGCGTAGTGGGGGGTGGAACCGGGGAGCTGTTTTTT
TRBV5-1,NA,15,TRBJ1-2,NA,CASSLTGYQNYGYTF,TGCGCCAGCAGCTTAACAGGGTACCAAAACTATGGCTACACCTTC
TRBV7-3,NA,16,TRBJ2-2,NA,CASTSIGGANTGELFF,TGTGCCAGCACCTCCATCGGGGGTGCGAACACCGGGGAGCTGTTTTTT
TRBV6-1,NA,14,TRBJ1-5,NA,CASSERGVNQPQHF,TGTGCCAGCAGTGAACGGGGGGTCAATCAGCCCCAGCATTTT
TRBV12-5,NA,18,TRBJ2-5,TRBD1,CASGLELIQGAQQETQYF,TGTGCTAGTGGTTTGGAACTCATACAGGGGGCGCAACAAGAGACCCAGTACTTC
TRBV24-1,NA,12,TRBJ1-2,NA,CATSRTDYGYTF,TGTGCCACCAGTAGGACAGACTATGGCTACACCTTC
TRBV4-1,NA,20,TRBJ2-7,TRBD2,CASSQVLAGGTGSHSYEQYF,TGCGCCAGCAGCCAAGTTTTGGCGGGGGGAACGGGCTCCCACTCCTACGAGCAGTACTTC
TRBV25-1,NA,12,TRBJ1-2,TRBD1,CASSLYKGQTAF,TGTGCCAGCAGTCTCTACAAGGGACAGACCGCCTTC
TRBV19,NA,14,TRBJ1-2,NA,CASSIRGIRGGYTF,TGTGCCAGTAGTATAAGAGGGATCAGGGGAGGCTACACCTTC
TRBV11-2,NA,14,TRBJ1-6,NA,CASSLNGDNSPLHF,TGTGCCAGCAGCTTAAACGGTGATAATTCACCCCTCCACTTT
TRBV2,NA,14,TRBJ1-4,TRBD1,CASGRGGTEEKLFF,TGTGCCAGCGGCCGAGGGGGGACAGAGGAAAAACTGTTTTTT
TRBV4-3,NA,14,TRBJ1-4,NA,CASSHTATNEKLFF,TGCGCCAGCAGCCACACAGCAACTAATGAAAAACTGTTTTTT
TRBV25-1,NA,13,TRBJ1-1,NA,CASSAQRQAEAFF,TGTGCCAGCAGTGCACAACGACAGGCCGAAGCTTTCTTT
TRBV7-2,NA,15,TRBJ2-2,NA,CASSLRWGSSGELFF,TGTGCCAGCAGCCTCCGCTGGGGCAGTTCCGGGGAGCTGTTTTTT
TRBV18,NA,13,TRBJ1-1,NA,CASSPLEYTEAFF,TGTGCCAGCTCACCACTAGAATACACTGAAGCTTTCTTT
TRBV28,NA,15,TRBJ2-1,TRBD2,CASSPVTSGGREQFF,TGTGCCAGCAGCCCGGTGACTAGCGGGGGGCGGGAGCAGTTCTTC
TRBV10-2,NA,13,TRBJ1-2,TRBD1,CASSGTGDYGYTF,TGCGCCAGCAGTGGGACAGGGGACTATGGCTACACCTTC